This entry is about one T cell receptor (beta chain). This clone was seen more than once but under ten times. Its antigen is not yet known. Base qualities are not provided; no much larger clone lies one nucleotide away. The entire amount of isolated RNA was reverse transcribed using the High Capacity cDNA Reverse Transcription Kit, so the sequenced TCRB transcripts were expressed ones. Deep immunoSEQ sequencing was performed on naive, central memory and regulatory T cell samples, with an average of approximately 3.9 million total reads per sample. Sorted cells were lysed in RLT buffer and RNA was extracted with DNase-treated RNeasy Micro or Mini kits, depending on cell number. Each cell subset was processed separately to prevent cross-contamination, with patient and healthy donor samples processed together. Using the immunoSEQ multiplex PCR, TCRB sequences were amplified from cDNA into 87-bp fragments spanning the CDR3 region. The amplicons were sequenced using the Illumina HiSeq platform. From the authors' description of their analysis: PCR bias was computationally corrected using synthetic template baselines, reads within Hamming distance 2 were collapsed, and singletons that could not be merged were discarded. Reads were aligned to IMGT to assign V, D and J genes, CDR3 length, and insertions or deletions at six rearrangement sites. Within each subset, clonotype counts were normalized to the number of sorted cells before true diversity and Gini coefficients were calculated with the tcR R package. Repertoire sharing was quantified using the overlap coefficient calculated on TCRB nucleotide sequences. Out-of-frame TCRB sequences from naive cells were analyzed as a proxy for the pre-selection repertoire. TCRdb mirrors the immuneACCESS table, restricted to in-frame sequences. Some clones are absent from its copies; in checked studies, under half trace to an unresolved V gene, and the reason for the others is unknown. V, J and clone size are taken as reported in that table, and D and trimming were inferred from the DNA itself. For this sample there are around 500,000 clones; 10% to 12% appear just once. More than 0.045% of the sample lies in the top ten.

This specimen comes from a study of beta chain features in type 1 diabetes (dated by TCRdb to 2016 to 2019). Regarding the research as a whole: Mean age, gender distribution, total cell number and subset yield were not different between patients and healthy donors. Whereas all 30 or so donors provided naive and central memory subsets, regulatory and stem cell-like memory subsets were isolated from just 8 patients and roughly eight healthy donors. The study compared the TCRB repertoires of sorted circulating CD4+ T cell subsets in recently diagnosed type 1 diabetes patients with those in matched healthy donors. A total of 90 million to 130 million sorted cells were examined across all samples, and a strong correlation was observed between cell number per subset and RNA yield.

From each donor, a single peripheral blood sample of approximately 120 mL on average was drawn into heparinised tubes. Using a panel that included CD45RO, CCR7, CD25, CD127, CD95 and CD27, naive, central memory, regulatory and stem cell-like memory CD4+ T cells were sorted on a BD FACSAria II. All sorted populations exceeded 95% purity. PBMCs were separated immediately by Lymphoprep density gradient centrifugation and were stained directly, without being cultured. To minimize batch effects, samples were stained and sorted in pairs, one healthy donor with one patient per experiment. Summary of the overall study and its limitations: Shorter templates might have been favored by PCR, but patient and control samples were amplified and corrected together, so both groups would have been affected equally by any skew. Because cDNA rather than genomic DNA was sequenced, highly expressing activated cells could have been over-represented, although no difference in activation and CD3 levels was found between groups. HLA sub-analyses involved small numbers of individuals, so any influence of HLA type on TCRB rearrangement remained unresolved. Naive, central memory and regulatory TCRB repertoires appeared more similar among patients than among healthy donors. Patients with type 1 diabetes made fewer insertions and deleted more nucleotides at VDJ recombination sites, implying thymic rearrangement abnormalities. A moderate but significant shortening of TCRB CDR3 length was observed in type 1 diabetes patients in all four CD4+ subsets.

V is trimmed back by 0 bases and J by 0 bases, and the junction contains 5 bases that no gene match accounts for. CDR3 length: 16 amino acids, cysteine to phenylalanine. Only the CDR3 portion is preserved as DNA: 48 bases, with reading frame beginning at the first base. As encoded in the germline V gene, CDR1 is SQVTM while CDR2 is ANQGSEA. This sequence was found in a woman aged 18 to 35 in good health. The sequenced material came from naive CD4+ T cells from blood. Sample cell subset or site, as interpreted from the label and publication: true naive CD4+ T cells. The chain uses TRBV29-1 and TRBJ1-2, and 9 bases in between align with TRBD1. The CDR3 has the sequence CSVEDRGQGSNYGYTF. The DNA sequence is as follows: TGCAGCGTTGAAGATAGGGGACAGGGCTCTAACTATGGCTACACCTTC.